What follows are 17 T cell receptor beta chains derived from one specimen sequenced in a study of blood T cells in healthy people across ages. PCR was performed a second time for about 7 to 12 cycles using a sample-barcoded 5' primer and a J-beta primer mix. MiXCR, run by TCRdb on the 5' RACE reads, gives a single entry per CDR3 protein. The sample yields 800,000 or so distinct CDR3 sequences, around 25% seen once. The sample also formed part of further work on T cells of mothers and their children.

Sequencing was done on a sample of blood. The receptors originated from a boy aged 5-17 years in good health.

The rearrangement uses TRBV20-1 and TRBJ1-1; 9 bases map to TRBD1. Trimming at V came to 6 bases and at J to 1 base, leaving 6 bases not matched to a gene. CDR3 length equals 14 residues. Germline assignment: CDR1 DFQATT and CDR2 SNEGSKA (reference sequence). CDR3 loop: CSAVQGAGNTEAFF. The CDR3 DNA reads TGCAGTGCCGTACAGGGGGCCGGGAACACTGAAGCTTTCTTT.

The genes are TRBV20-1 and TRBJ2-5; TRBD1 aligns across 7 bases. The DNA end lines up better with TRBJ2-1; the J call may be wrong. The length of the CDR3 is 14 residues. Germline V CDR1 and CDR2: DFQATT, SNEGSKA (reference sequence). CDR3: CSADTGTAPGEQFF. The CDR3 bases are TGCAGTGCTGACACCGGGACAGCCCCGGGTGAGCAGTTCTTC.

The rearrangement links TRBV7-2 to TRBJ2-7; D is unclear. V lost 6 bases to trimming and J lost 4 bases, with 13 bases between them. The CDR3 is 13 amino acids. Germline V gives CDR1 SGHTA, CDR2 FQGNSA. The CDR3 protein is CASSFPRVYEQYF. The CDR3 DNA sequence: TGTGCCAGCAGTTTCCCCCGTGTATACGAGCAGTACTTC.

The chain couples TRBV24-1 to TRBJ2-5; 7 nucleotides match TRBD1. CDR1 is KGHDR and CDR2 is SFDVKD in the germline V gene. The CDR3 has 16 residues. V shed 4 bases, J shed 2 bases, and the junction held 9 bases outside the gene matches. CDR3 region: CATSDTRQGRQETQYF. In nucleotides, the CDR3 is TGTGCCACCAGTGACACACGACAGGGTCGTCAAGAGACCCAGTACTTC.

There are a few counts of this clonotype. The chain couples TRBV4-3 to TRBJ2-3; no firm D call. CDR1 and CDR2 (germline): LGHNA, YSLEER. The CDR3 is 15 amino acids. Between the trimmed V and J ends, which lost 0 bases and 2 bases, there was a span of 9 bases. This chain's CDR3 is CASSQELTYTDTQYF. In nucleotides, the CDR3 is TGCGCCAGCAGCCAAGAATTAACTTACACAGATACGCAGTATTTT.

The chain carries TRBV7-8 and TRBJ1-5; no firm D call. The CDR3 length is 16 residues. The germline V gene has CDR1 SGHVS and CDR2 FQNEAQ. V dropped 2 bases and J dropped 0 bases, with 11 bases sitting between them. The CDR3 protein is CASSLYGSYSNQPQHF. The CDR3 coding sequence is TGTGCCAGCAGCTTATACGGGTCCTATAGCAATCAGCCCCAGCATTTT.

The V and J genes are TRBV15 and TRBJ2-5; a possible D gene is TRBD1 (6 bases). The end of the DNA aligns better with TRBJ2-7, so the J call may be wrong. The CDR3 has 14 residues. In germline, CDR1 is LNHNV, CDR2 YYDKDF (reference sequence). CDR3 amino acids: CATSRGQASYEQYF. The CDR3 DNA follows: TGTGCCACCAGCAGAGGACAGGCCTCCTACGAGCAGTACTTC.

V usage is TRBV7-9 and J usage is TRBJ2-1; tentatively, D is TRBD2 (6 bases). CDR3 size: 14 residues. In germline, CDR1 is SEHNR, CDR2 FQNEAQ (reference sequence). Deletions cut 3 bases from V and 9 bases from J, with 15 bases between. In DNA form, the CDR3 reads TGTGCCAGCAGCTTCAGTAGGGGAGGCGGTGAGCAGTTCTTC. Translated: CASSFSRGGGEQFF.

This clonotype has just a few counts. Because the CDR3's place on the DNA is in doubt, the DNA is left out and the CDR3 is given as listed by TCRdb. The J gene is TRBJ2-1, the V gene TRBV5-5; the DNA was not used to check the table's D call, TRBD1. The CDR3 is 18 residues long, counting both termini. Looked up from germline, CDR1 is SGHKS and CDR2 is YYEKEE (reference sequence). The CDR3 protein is CASSFLWDPLNTYNGQFF.

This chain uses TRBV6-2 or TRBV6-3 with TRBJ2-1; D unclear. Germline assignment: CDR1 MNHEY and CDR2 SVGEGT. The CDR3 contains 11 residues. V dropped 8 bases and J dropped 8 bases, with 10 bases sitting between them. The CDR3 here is CASASRDEQFF. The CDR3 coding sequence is TGTGCCAGCGCCTCCCGAGATGAGCAGTTCTTC.

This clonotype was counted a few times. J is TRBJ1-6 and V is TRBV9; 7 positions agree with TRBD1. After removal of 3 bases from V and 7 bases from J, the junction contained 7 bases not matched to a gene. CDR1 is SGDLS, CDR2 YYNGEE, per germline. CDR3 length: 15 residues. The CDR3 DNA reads TGTGCCAGCAGCGATTACAGGGGTAGCAATTCACCCCTCCACTTT. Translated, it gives CASSDYRGSNSPLHF. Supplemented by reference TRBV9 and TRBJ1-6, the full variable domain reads DSGVTQTPKHLITATGQRVTLRCSPRSGDLSVYWYQQSLDQGLQFLIQYYNGEERAKGNILERFSAQQFPDLHSELNLSSLELGDSALYFCASSDYRGSNSPLHFGNGTRLTVT.

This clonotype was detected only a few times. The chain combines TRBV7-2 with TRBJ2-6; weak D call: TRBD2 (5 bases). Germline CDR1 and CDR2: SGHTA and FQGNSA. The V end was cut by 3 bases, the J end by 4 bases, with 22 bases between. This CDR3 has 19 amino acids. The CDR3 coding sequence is TGTGCCAGCAGCTTCTGGAGCGGCAGCGTACTGAGGGGGGCCAACGTCCTGACTTTC. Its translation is CASSFWSGSVLRGANVLTF. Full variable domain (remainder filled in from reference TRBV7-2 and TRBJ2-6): GAGVSQSPSNKVTEKGKDVELRCDPISGHTALYWYRQSLGQGLEFLIYFQGNSAPDKSGLPSDRFSAERTGGSVSTLTIQRTQQEDSAVYLCASSFWSGSVLRGANVLTFGAGSRLTVL.

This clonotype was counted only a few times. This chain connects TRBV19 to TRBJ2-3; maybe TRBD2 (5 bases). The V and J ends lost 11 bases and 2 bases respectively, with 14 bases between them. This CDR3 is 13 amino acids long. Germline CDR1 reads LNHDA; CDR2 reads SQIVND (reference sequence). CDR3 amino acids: CACKRGATDTQYF. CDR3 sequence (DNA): TGTGCCTGTAAACGGGGTGCCACAGATACGCAGTATTTT.

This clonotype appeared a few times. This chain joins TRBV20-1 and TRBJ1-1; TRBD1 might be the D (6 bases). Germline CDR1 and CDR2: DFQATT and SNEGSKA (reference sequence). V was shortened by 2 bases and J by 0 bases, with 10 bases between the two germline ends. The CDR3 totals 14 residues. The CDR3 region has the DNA TGCAGTGCTAGAAGGACAGAGATGAACACTGAAGCTTTCTTT. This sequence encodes CSARRTEMNTEAFF.

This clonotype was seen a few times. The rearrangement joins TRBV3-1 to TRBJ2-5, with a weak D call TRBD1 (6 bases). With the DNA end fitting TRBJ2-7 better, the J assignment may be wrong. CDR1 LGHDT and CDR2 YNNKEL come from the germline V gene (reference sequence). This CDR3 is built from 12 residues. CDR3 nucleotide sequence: TGTGCCAGCAGTATACAGGGTAACGAGCAGTACTTC. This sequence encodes CASSIQGNEQYF.

The CDR3 region is CASSFLPSDTTEAFF. The DNA for the CDR3 is TGTGCCAGCAGTTTCCTACCCTCGGACACGACTGAAGCTTTCTTT. The gene calls are TRBV6-2 or TRBV6-3 and TRBJ1-1; weak D call: TRBD1 (5 bases). The CDR3 runs 15 residues. With 4 bases removed from V and 5 bases from J, the gap between germline ends came to 17 bases. CDR1 is MNHEY and CDR2 is SVGEGT in the germline V gene.

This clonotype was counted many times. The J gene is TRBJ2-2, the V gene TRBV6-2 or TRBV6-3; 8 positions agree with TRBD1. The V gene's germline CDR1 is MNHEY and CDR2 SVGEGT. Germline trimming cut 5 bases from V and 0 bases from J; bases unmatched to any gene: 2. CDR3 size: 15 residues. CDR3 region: CASSAGGANTGELFF. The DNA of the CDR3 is TGTGCCAGCAGTGCAGGGGGCGCGAACACCGGGGAGCTGTTTTTT.